A single sample gave rise to the 27 T cell receptor beta chains below, sequenced in a study of Graves' ophthalmopathy and Graves' hyperthyroidism. TCR beta CDR3 amplification used RNA transcripts. Second-round multiplex PCR came after first-round RT-PCR with HTBI primers. Each CDR3 protein is one row after TCRdb ran MiXCR on the multiplex PCR reads. The table shows tens of thousands of distinct CDR3 sequences, with about half occurring only once. The sample was peripheral blood. The receptors derive from an adult woman with Graves' ophthalmopathy.

In this sample, this clonotype turned up many times. The chain is built from TRBV7-9 and TRBJ2-5; 8 bases line up with TRBD2. Trimming took 5 bases from V and 5 from J; bases not matched to a gene: 7. CDR1 and CDR2 from the germline V gene are SEHNR and FQNEAQ (reference sequence). The CDR3 length is 14 residues. CDR3 residues: CASSGRTSRETQYF. CDR3 in DNA: TGTGCCAGCAGCGGACGGACTAGCAGGGAGACCCAGTACTTC.

This clonotype was observed at least ten times. The CDR3 here is CSARESTGVEQYF. The CDR3 DNA reads as TGCAGTGCTAGAGAGTCGACAGGGGTCGAGCAGTACTTC. The V gene is TRBV20-1, the J gene TRBJ2-7, with 8 bases fitting TRBD1. The CDR3 is 13 amino acids. Unmatched junction bases numbered 4, after V lost 0 bases and J lost 6 bases. From germline, CDR1 is DFQATT and CDR2 SNEGSKA (reference sequence).

This clonotype was counted ten times or more. The genes are TRBV5-1 and TRBJ2-1, with 11 bases that match TRBD1. CDR3 size: 15 residues. CDR1 is SGHRS, CDR2 YFSETQ, per germline. With 4 bases clipped from V and 3 bases from J, the junction kept 3 bases outside the gene matches. The CDR3 protein is CASSLGTGGYNEQFF. The CDR3 DNA sequence: TGCGCCAGCAGCCTCGGGACAGGGGGCTACAATGAGCAGTTCTTC.

This clonotype was picked up many times. The gene calls are TRBV28 and TRBJ1-2; 7 bases line up with TRBD1. The CDR3 runs to 12 residues. Germline V gene sequence: CDR1 MDHEN, CDR2 SYDVKM. V lost 5 bases to trimming and J lost 6 bases; unmatched junction nucleotides: 3. In nucleotides, the CDR3 is TGTGCCAGCAGTATACAGGGGCATGGCTACACCTTC. Translated: CASSIQGHGYTF.

This clonotype was seen many times. V gene TRBV5-8 combines with J gene TRBJ2-5; either TRBD1 or TRBD2 may supply D (5 bases each). The CDR3 totals 14 residues. Trimming left V 0 bases short and J 4 bases short, with 10 bases between. The V gene's germline CDR1 is SGHTS and CDR2 YDEGEE. CDR3 residues: CASSLEGAGETQYF. DNA for the CDR3: TGTGCCAGCAGCTTGGAAGGGGCGGGAGAGACCCAGTACTTC.

The rearrangement links TRBV29-1 to TRBJ2-7, with unresolved D. This CDR3 has 12 residues. In germline, CDR1 is SQVTM, CDR2 ANQGSEA. V was pared by 4 bases and J by 4 bases, with 11 bases between. The CDR3 spells CSVGPNEYEQYF. The DNA for the CDR3 is TGCAGCGTTGGCCCCAATGAATACGAGCAGTACTTC.

A note on this clonotype: Just one base apart from a much larger clone, this may be a read error. CDR3 amino acids: CASSLWTSGNAGELFF. The CDR3 DNA follows: TGTGCCAGCAGTTTATGGACTAGCGGGAACGCCGGGGAGCTGTTTTTT. The chain uses TRBV28 and TRBJ2-2, with 11 nucleotides matching TRBD2. There are 16 residues in the CDR3. CDR1 and CDR2 (germline): MDHEN, SYDVKM.

This clonotype was recorded at least ten times. The chain joins TRBV12-3 or TRBV12-4 to TRBJ2-3, with TRBD2 matching 12 bases. The CDR3 spans 13 residues. Losses at the gene ends were 4 bases for V and 9 bases for J; bases not matched to a gene: 2. CDR3 sequence: CASSSTSGRTQYF. CDR3 bases: TGTGCCAGCAGTTCGACTAGCGGGAGAACGCAGTATTTT.

This clonotype was observed many times. Germline and junction disagree at one end, which may indicate a read error. This chain uses TRBV7-9 with TRBJ1-2; 7 bases agree with TRBD1. Germline V lookup: CDR1 SEHNR, CDR2 FQNEAQ (reference sequence). The length of the CDR3 is 14 residues. The CDR3, as DNA: TGTGCCAGCAGCTCCGACAGGGAGGCCTATGGCTACATCTTC. It translates to CASSSDREAYGYIF.

This clonotype was recorded at least ten times. Here the CDR3 DNA reads TGTGCCAGCAGTTACCCGGGTGGATACTACGAGCAGTACTTC. It encodes CASSYPGGYYEQYF. V and J are TRBV28 and TRBJ2-7, with D unclear. Germline V lookup: CDR1 MDHEN, CDR2 SYDVKM. With 4 bases removed from V and 3 bases from J, the gap between germline ends came to 13 bases. CDR3 length: 14 residues.

The sample holds many counts of this clonotype. The chain couples TRBV20-1 to TRBJ1-3; D is uncertain. Germline-derived CDR1 and CDR2 are DFQATT and SNEGSKA (reference sequence). The V end was cut by 5 bases, the J end by 1 base, with 12 bases between. The CDR3 covers 14 residues. The CDR3 loop is CSALPAGSGNTIYF. For the CDR3, the DNA is TGCAGTGCTCTACCTGCCGGGTCTGGAAACACCATATATTTT.

This clonotype showed up many times. This CDR3 reads CSARDYKGDRPGELFF. DNA of the CDR3: TGCAGTGCTAGAGATTATAAGGGGGATCGTCCCGGGGAGCTGTTTTTT. The chain is built from TRBV20-1 and TRBJ2-2, with D possibly being TRBD1 (6 bases). This CDR3 has 16 residues. The V gene's germline CDR1 is DFQATT and CDR2 SNEGSKA (reference sequence). V lost 0 bases and J lost 6, with 17 bases in between.

This clonotype was picked up many times. This rearrangement joins TRBV29-1 to TRBJ2-2, with 8 positions matching TRBD1. From germline, CDR1 is SQVTM and CDR2 ANQGSEA. The CDR3 has 13 residues. CDR3 residues: CGGQGAYTGELFF. The DNA of the CDR3 is TGCGGGGGGCAGGGGGCTTACACCGGGGAGCTGTTTTTT.

The chain combines TRBV28 with TRBJ1-2; TRBD1 might be the D (6 bases). CDR3 length: 18 amino acids. CDR1 is MDHEN, CDR2 SYDVKM, per germline. The germline V and J ends were trimmed by 5 bases and 0 bases, with 22 bases remaining between them. The DNA of the CDR3 is TGTGCCAGCAGTCCGGTCCTTCCTCGGACAGCATCTAACTATGGCTACACCTTC. It translates to CASSPVLPRTASNYGYTF.

This chain joins TRBV20-1 and TRBJ2-5; D could derive from TRBD1 or TRBD2 (5 bases each). Trimming stripped 1 base from V and 5 bases from J, with 8 bases between. CDR3 length: 12 residues. The germline CDR1 and CDR2 sequences are DFQATT and SNEGSKA (reference sequence). As DNA, the CDR3 is TGCAGTGCTAGAGCGGGGCGGGAGACCCAGTACTTC. It translates to CSARAGRETQYF.

In the case of this clonotype: The junction shows a germline mismatch at one end, possibly a read error. The CDR3 region is CASSFSGDKQHF. CDR3 coding DNA: TGCGCCAGCAGCTTCTCGGGGGATAAGCAGCACTTC. The V gene is TRBV5-1, the J gene TRBJ2-7; TRBD2 is a possible D gene (6 bases). Germline V gives CDR1 SGHRS, CDR2 YFSETQ. This CDR3 is built from 12 residues.

The chain is built from TRBV6-4 and TRBJ2-2; D gene unclear. CDR3 length: 15 residues. Trimming removed 2 bases at V and 4 bases at J, with 11 bases between. Germline V gives CDR1 MRHNA, CDR2 SNTAGT. CDR3 DNA sequence: TGTGCCAGCAGTGACCCGGCAGTTTCCACCGGGGAGCTGTTTTTT. Translation: CASSDPAVSTGELFF.

This clonotype appeared a single time. The chain has TRBV7-2 and TRBJ2-2; no definite D call. Trimming pared 0 bases from V and 4 bases from J, leaving 6 bases between. Germline loops: CDR1 SGHTA, CDR2 FQGNSA. The CDR3 length is 14 residues. CDR3 sequence: CASSLAGSTGELFF. The DNA of the CDR3 is TGTGCCAGCAGCTTAGCGGGAAGCACCGGGGAGCTGTTTTTT.

This clonotype was counted at least ten times. Given a much more abundant clone one base away, this may be a read error. CDR3: CASSVTRVREDTQYF. CDR3 DNA: TGTGCCAGCAGCGTAACGAGAGTACGCGAAGATACGCAGTATTTT. This chain links TRBV9 with TRBJ2-3; D is unclear. The germline gives CDR1 SGDLS, CDR2 YYNGEE. V gave up 1 base and J gave up 5 bases, with 14 bases separating them. CDR3 length: 15 amino acids.

The chain uses TRBV2 and TRBJ1-1; no clear D. V was trimmed by 4 bases and J by 5 bases, leaving 8 bases between them. Germline V gene lookup returns CDR1 SNHLY and CDR2 FYNNEI. The CDR3 sequence is 12 residues long. The CDR3 loop reads CASSVGRTEAFF. CDR3 sequence (DNA): TGTGCCAGCAGTGTAGGACGGACTGAAGCTTTCTTT. The whole variable domain, remainder taken from reference TRBV2 and TRBJ1-1, is EPEVTQTPSHQVTQMGQEVILRCVPISNHLYFYWYRQILGQKVEFLVSFYNNEISEKSEIFDDQFSVERPDGSNFTLKIRSTKLEDSAMYFCASSVGRTEAFFGQGTRLTVV.

This clonotype was seen many times. The chain joins TRBV6-2 or TRBV6-3 to TRBJ1-1, with a weak D call TRBD1 (5 bases). CDR1 and CDR2 (germline): MNHEY, SVGEGT. V was trimmed by 4 bases and J by 7 bases, leaving 10 bases between them. The CDR3 loop spans 12 amino acids. The DNA for the CDR3 is TGTGCCAGCAGTTTGGGGGGGTATGAAGCTTTCTTT. As protein: CASSLGGYEAFF.

This clonotype appeared many times. The chain joins TRBV12-3 or TRBV12-4 to TRBJ2-1, with 14 bases matching TRBD2. The V gene end was trimmed by 7 bases and the J gene end by 4 bases; junction bases not matched to a gene: 3. This CDR3 has 15 amino acids. Written as DNA, the CDR3 is TGTGCCAGCACCGGGACTAGCGGGGGATACAATGAGCAGTTCTTC. It specifies CASTGTSGGYNEQFF.

In its sample, this clonotype was seen many times. The chain joins TRBV5-1 to TRBJ2-4, with a tentative D call TRBD2 (5 bases). Trimming removed 2 bases at V and 3 bases at J, with 9 bases between. CDR1 is SGHRS, CDR2 YFSETQ, per germline. This CDR3 spans 14 amino acids. The CDR3 spells CASSFDGGKNIQYF. As DNA, the CDR3 is TGCGCCAGCAGCTTCGATGGAGGCAAAAACATTCAGTACTTC.

The sample holds one count of this clonotype. The V gene is TRBV7-2, the J gene TRBJ2-5, with D uncertain. CDR1 and CDR2 from the germline V gene are SGHTA and FQGNSA. V lost 1 base to trimming and J lost 9 bases, with 15 bases between them. The CDR3 loop spans 14 amino acids. The DNA for the CDR3 is TGTGCCAGCAGCTTAGTGGCTGGGCGAATGGCCCAGTACTTC. It yields the protein CASSLVAGRMAQYF.

At least ten counts were recorded for this clonotype. Here the CDR3 reads CASTGARVAYGYTF. The CDR3 bases are TGTGCCAGCACCGGGGCCCGGGTAGCCTATGGCTACACCTTC. The chain has TRBV2 and TRBJ1-2; D might be TRBD1 (5 bases). The germline V gene has CDR1 SNHLY and CDR2 FYNNEI. The V end was cut by 7 bases, the J end by 4 bases, with 16 bases between. The CDR3 is 14 amino acids.

This clonotype is categorized as medium-sized. The chain uses TRBV7-8 and TRBJ1-2; TRBD1 might be the D (5 bases). CDR1 and CDR2 from the germline V gene are SGHVS and FQNEAQ. V lost 5 bases, J lost 3 bases, and 19 bases lay in between. This CDR3 has 16 amino acids. The CDR3 spells CASSPGRRGRHYGYTF. The CDR3 region has the DNA TGTGCCAGCAGCCCAGGCCGAAGGGGACGTCACTATGGCTACACCTTC.

This clonotype was observed at least ten times. This chain uses TRBV18 with TRBJ2-7; D uncertain. The CDR3 totals 12 residues. Germline V gene data show CDR1 as KGHSH and CDR2 as LQKENI. The ends were cut back, 2 bases at V and 2 bases at J, with 4 bases in the middle. The CDR3, as DNA: TGTGCCAGCTCACCAGCCCCCTACGAGCAGTACTTC. This encodes CASSPAPYEQYF.